Reported below is one TCR beta chain. Its target antigen remains unknown. Base qualities are not provided; no much larger clone lies one nucleotide away. The library was generated by the immunoSEQ multiplex PCR assay. TCRdb holds this immuneACCESS table with in-frame rearrangements only. Some clones are missing; in checked studies, unresolved V genes explain under half, and the rest has no known cause. The sample profile shows 45,000 to 75,000 clones; 85% to 95% of them were found once. The leading ten clones occupy 0.65% to 0.9% of the sample. V is clipped by 3 bases and J by 7 bases, and the sequence between their germline boundaries is 12 bases long. The CDR3 runs 14 amino acids, cysteine and phenylalanine included. This entry keeps only the CDR3 DNA: 42 bases, framed from base 1. The germline V gene (reference sequence) provides CDR1 LNHDA and CDR2 SQIVND. The data are from a study of T cell changes during pregnancy in multiple sclerosis (dated by TCRdb to about 2019). With respect to the entire study: The study examined how the T cell repertoire changed over the course of pregnancy in women with multiple sclerosis.

The specimen was peripheral blood, collected in the first trimester of pregnancy. The receptor comes from a female donor with multiple sclerosis, enrolled in a pregnancy study. Recombination linked TRBV19 to TRBJ1-4, with a tentative D gene TRBD1 over 6 matching bases. The CDR3 region: CASSIGGRFEKLFF. The nucleotide sequence is given as TGTGCCAGTAGTATCGGGGGGCGTTTTGAAAAACTGTTTTTT.